Sequencing of this T cell receptor beta chain was carried out in a study of cytomegalovirus exposure and HLA in healthy donors. Comments on this clone: The antigen is unknown.

The study ran its PCR with 60 Vbeta and 13 Jbeta primers. Assay: immunoSEQ multiplex PCR; the TCRdb copy retains only in-frame clones and omits some. The sample shows approximately 150,000 clones, approximately 80% of them seen only once. These donors, healthy bone marrow donors, were studied. Trimming at V came to 4 bases and at J to 2 bases, leaving 6 bases not matched to a gene. The germline CDR1 and CDR2 sequences are SGHRS and YFSETQ. This CDR3 contains 16 residues. Whole-study findings and limits: Presence/absence analyses assumed roughly uniform sequencing depth across donors. By a later analysis, the bulk of CMV-associated TCR beta chains appeared HLA-restricted. In vitro assays verified that three CMV-associated chains recognized CMV antigens specifically.

V and J are TRBV5-1 and TRBJ2-3; 11 positions match TRBD2. The sequenced material came from PBMCs. This sequence originates from a middle-aged woman in good health and CMV-seropositive. This CDR3 is CASSPGTSGYTDTQYF. The CDR3 DNA sequence: TGCGCCAGCAGCCCCGGGACTAGCGGATACACAGATACGCAGTATTTT.